These 17 T cell receptor beta chains were sequenced from one sample in a study of T cells after yellow fever vaccination. TCRdb re-derived calls from the 5' RACE reads in MiXCR, one entry per CDR3 protein. This sample yields 300,000 to 400,000 distinct CDR3 sequences, of which approximately 6% are seen a single time; about 15% belongs to the top ten. Specimen: PBMCs, collected 5 days after the yellow fever booster vaccination. These receptors all come from a young man who received the YFV17D yellow fever vaccine.

The sample holds a few counts of this clonotype. The chain is built from TRBV6-2 or TRBV6-3 and TRBJ1-6; unclear D gene. The germline CDR1 and CDR2 sequences are MNHEY and SVGEGT. There are 14 residues in the CDR3. Trimming stripped 2 bases from V and 7 bases from J, with 9 bases between. The CDR3 loop reads CASSYVGENSPLHF. CDR3 DNA sequence: TGTGCCAGCAGTTACGTCGGGGAGAATTCACCCCTCCACTTT.

The chain carries TRBV6-1 and TRBJ1-5; TRBD1 aligns across 10 bases. CDR3 length: 18 residues. Germline V lookup: CDR1 MNHNS, CDR2 SASEGT. V was pared by 6 bases and J by 6 bases, with 17 bases of the junction left unmatched. Written as DNA, the CDR3 is TGTGCCAGCAGCCCCACGACAGGGGGCTTATCGTGGCGTCAGCCCCAGCATTTT. Protein sequence: CASSPTTGGLSWRQPQHF.

This clonotype has a handful of counts. The chain recombines TRBV11-2 with TRBJ2-1, with D tentatively TRBD1 or TRBD2 (5 bases each). Germline V gene lookup returns CDR1 SGHAT and CDR2 FQNNGV. The CDR3 totals 11 residues. V lost 5 bases, J lost 13 bases, and 12 bases lay in between. CDR3 protein: CASSRGTHQFF. CDR3 coding DNA: TGTGCCAGCAGCCGAGGGACCCACCAGTTCTTC.

The V and J genes are TRBV12-3 or TRBV12-4 and TRBJ2-3; D unclear. V was trimmed by 7 bases and J by 4 bases, leaving 12 bases between them. The CDR3 runs to 13 residues. The CDR3, as DNA: TGTGCCAGCAAAGGAGTCGTTTCAGATACGCAGTATTTT. It translates to CASKGVVSDTQYF.

The table lists this clonotype with many counts. The CDR3 DNA sequence: TGTGCCAGCAAAAGGGCCGTAACGGGCGAGCAGTTCTTC. Its translation: CASKRAVTGEQFF. The chain is built from TRBV7-6 and TRBJ2-1, with D unclear. This CDR3 region has 13 residues. CDR1 and CDR2 from the germline V gene are SGHVS and FNYEAQ. The germline V and J ends were trimmed by 7 bases and 10 bases, with 17 bases remaining between them.

The chain carries TRBV27 and TRBJ2-7; TRBD1 aligns across 12 bases. In germline, CDR1 is MNHEY, CDR2 SMNVEV (reference sequence). V lost 5 bases and J lost 2; bases outside the gene matches: 7. The CDR3 is made up of 16 amino acids. In DNA form, the CDR3 reads TGTGCCAGCAGTGAAAAGGGGGACAGGGGGCCCTACGAGCAGTACTTC. Its protein is CASSEKGDRGPYEQYF.

This clonotype came up many times. The chain combines TRBV20-1 with TRBJ2-3; D not certain. The CDR3 loop spans 14 amino acids. CDR1 and CDR2 (germline): DFQATT, SNEGSKA (reference sequence). V lost 0 bases to trimming and J lost 6 bases, with 13 bases between them. The CDR3 sequence is CSARDARVPDTQYF. CDR3 bases: TGCAGTGCTAGAGATGCCCGGGTCCCGGATACGCAGTATTTT.

This rearrangement joins TRBV7-9 to TRBJ2-2; possible D gene TRBD2, 6 bases. In germline, CDR1 is SEHNR, CDR2 FQNEAQ (reference sequence). The CDR3 loop spans 17 amino acids. Trimming left V 11 bases short and J 2 bases short, with 24 bases between. CDR3 sequence: CAFPRVVAGTNTGELFF. As DNA, the CDR3 is TGTGCCTTCCCCCGGGTAGTGGCGGGAACAAACACCGGGGAGCTGTTTTTT.

The V and J genes are TRBV6-2 or TRBV6-3 and TRBJ1-1; D is unresolved. This CDR3 has 12 residues. Germline CDR1 and CDR2: MNHEY and SVGEGT. V was cut by 6 bases and J by 7 bases, with 12 bases left in between. In nucleotides, the CDR3 is TGTGCCAGCAGGCACAGAGACCTTGAAGCTTTCTTT. Translated: CASRHRDLEAFF.

The chain is built from TRBV6-2 or TRBV6-3 and TRBJ2-7, with TRBD2 matching 7 bases. Per the germline V gene, CDR1 is MNHEY and CDR2 is SVGEGT. V lost 9 bases, J lost 2 bases, and 7 bases stayed unmatched. The length of the CDR3 is 13 residues. As DNA, the CDR3 is TGTGCCAGTCTTCCTAGCGGTACCTACGAGCAGTACTTC. It specifies CASLPSGTYEQYF.

This clonotype was seen a handful of times. The V gene is TRBV6-1, the J gene TRBJ2-5; D is unclear. CDR3 length equals 16 residues. With 6 bases removed from V and 5 bases from J, the gap between germline ends came to 22 bases. Germline lookup yields CDR1 MNHNS and CDR2 SASEGT. This CDR3 is CASSPSSLGLGETQYF. The CDR3 nucleotides read TGTGCCAGCAGCCCCTCCTCTCTCGGCCTCGGGGAGACCCAGTACTTC.

In its sample, this clonotype was seen a few times. The rearrangement uses TRBV29-1 and TRBJ2-5; possibly TRBD2 for D (5 bases). Looked up from germline, CDR1 is SQVTM and CDR2 is ANQGSEA. V dropped 4 bases and J dropped 0 bases, with 6 bases sitting between them. CDR3 length: 12 residues. The CDR3 bases are TGCAGCGTTGCGAGGGACCAAGAGACCCAGTACTTC. It codes for CSVARDQETQYF.

This clonotype showed up just a few times. V and J are TRBV19 and TRBJ1-5, with a weak D call TRBD1 (5 bases). Germline assignment: CDR1 LNHDA and CDR2 SQIVND (reference sequence). Trimming left V 7 bases short and J 7 bases short, with 20 bases between. The CDR3 totals 15 residues. The CDR3 sequence: CASTLGGGLRQPQHF. CDR3 bases: TGTGCCAGTACCCTCGGGGGGGGACTGCGGCAGCCCCAGCATTTT. Full variable domain (outside the CDR3, taken from reference TRBV19 and TRBJ1-5): DGGITQSPKYLFRKEGQNVTLSCEQNLNHDAMYWYRQDPGQGLRLIYYSQIVNDFQKGDIAEGYSVSREKKESFPLTVTSAQKNPTAFYLCASTLGGGLRQPQHFGDGTRLSIL.

Ten or more counts support this clonotype. V and J are TRBV20-1 and TRBJ2-2; TRBD2 matches at 7 bases. J gave up 4 bases and V 0 bases, and 5 bases lay outside the gene matches. Looked up from germline, CDR1 is DFQATT and CDR2 is SNEGSKA (reference sequence). There are 15 residues in the CDR3. The CDR3 protein is CSARDSGGGTGELFF. In DNA, the CDR3 is TGCAGTGCTAGAGATTCGGGAGGAGGCACCGGGGAGCTGTTTTTT.

The V gene is TRBV5-4, the J gene TRBJ2-3; D is perhaps TRBD1 or TRBD2 (7 bases each). CDR3 length: 18 residues. Looked up from germline, CDR1 is SGHNT and CDR2 is YYREEE (reference sequence). Trimming left V 2 bases short and J 4 bases short, with 23 bases between. DNA of the CDR3: TGTGCCAGCAGCTTCAAGGTCCTCTCCAGGGGGGGATCAGATACGCAGTATTTT. Translated: CASSFKVLSRGGSDTQYF.

Ten or more counts support this clonotype. The chain has TRBV20-1 and TRBJ1-6; D call uncertain. Germline CDR1 DFQATT, CDR2 SNEGSKA (reference sequence). The CDR3 length is 14 residues. V was cut by 3 bases and J by 7 bases, with 13 bases left in between. The CDR3 sequence: CSARAQQKNSPLHF. CDR3 bases: TGCAGTGCTAGGGCCCAACAGAAAAATTCACCCCTCCACTTT.

The sample holds many counts of this clonotype. In nucleotides, the CDR3 is TGCAGTGCCATGACCCCTTTCGCGAACACCGGGGAGCTGTTTTTT. Protein product: CSAMTPFANTGELFF. The V gene is TRBV20-1, the J gene TRBJ2-2; D call uncertain. V was trimmed by 6 bases and J by 0 bases, leaving 14 bases between them. CDR3 length equals 15 residues. The germline V gene has CDR1 DFQATT and CDR2 SNEGSKA (reference sequence).